These 5 T cell receptor beta chains were sequenced from one sample in a study of vaccination and CD4 T cells after COVID-19. No antigen has been identified for these receptors. Cultured CD4+ T cell DNA was sequenced using the Oncomine TCR Beta short-read assay. MiXCR was run by TCRdb on the PCR reads, yielding one entry per CDR3 protein. The sample has some 15,000 distinct CDR3 sequences; about 42% are singletons. Regarding treatment: approximately 9-day PBMC culture with coronavirus spike peptide pools or control peptides (ViraFEST assay). Sequences were obtained from cultured CD4+ T cells from blood. These TCRs come from a human donor with COVID-19.

The chain is built from TRBV20-1 and TRBJ1-3; 7 bases agree with TRBD1. Germline lookup yields CDR1 DFQATT and CDR2 SNEGSKA (reference sequence). This CDR3 spans 15 amino acids. CDR3 nucleotides: TGCAGGAAAGCAAGGGGCAGGGGGGCTGGAAACACCATATATTTT. Its protein is CRKARGRGAGNTIYF.

Points on this clonotype: At one end, the junction sequence differs from germline, possibly due to a read error. The V and J genes are TRBV6-2 or TRBV6-3 and TRBJ2-6; 10 bases agree with TRBD1. CDR3 size: 18 residues. In germline, CDR1 is MNHEY, CDR2 SVGEGT. The CDR3 DNA sequence: TGTGCCAGCATTTCTCCGGGACAGGGGAATGGTGGGGCTAACGTCCTGACTTTC. Translation: CASISPGQGNGGANVLTF.

The chain uses TRBV11-3 and TRBJ1-2; D remains unclear. Trimming left V 2 bases short and J 8 bases short, with 12 bases between. Germline values: CDR1 SGHNT, CDR2 YENEEA. There are 13 residues in the CDR3. Written as DNA, the CDR3 is TGTGCCAGCAGCTTACGGGCAGCTACAGGCTACACCTTC. Amino acids: CASSLRAATGYTF.

This clonotype occurred a few times. V and J are TRBV7-8 and TRBJ2-3; 16 nucleotides line up with TRBD2. This CDR3 comprises 20 residues. The V gene end was trimmed by 6 bases and the J gene end by 0 bases; junction bases not matched to a gene: 12. Germline CDR1 is SGHVS and CDR2 is FQNEAQ. In DNA form, the CDR3 reads TGTGCCAGCAGAACCTTAGGGGGACTAGCGGGGGGGCGTAGCACAGATACGCAGTATTTT. Encoded protein: CASRTLGGLAGGRSTDTQYF. The full variable domain, in which reference TRBV7-8 and TRBJ2-3 provide the parts outside the CDR3, is GAGVSQSPRYKVAKRGQDVALRCDPISGHVSLFWYQQALGQGPEFLTYFQNEAQLDKSGLPSDRFFAERPEGSVSTLKIQRTQQEDSAVYLCASRTLGGLAGGRSTDTQYFGPGTRLTVL.

The J gene is TRBJ2-3, the V gene TRBV5-4; a possible D gene is TRBD2 (5 bases). Trimming pared 2 bases from V and 1 base from J, leaving 11 bases between. CDR3 length equals 15 residues. Germline CDR1 and CDR2: SGHNT and YYREEE (reference sequence). The CDR3 protein is CASSFTRSGTDTQYF. CDR3 DNA sequence: TGTGCCAGCAGCTTTACTAGATCTGGCACAGATACGCAGTATTTT.